The T cell receptor (beta chain) under discussion was sequenced for a study of blood T cell repertoires in COVID-19 (dated by TCRdb to 2018 to 2021). The study in broad terms: Samples covering the acute and convalescent phases of COVID-19 were provided by collaborators in the United States, Italy and Spain. The prospective study material was composed of cDNA or gDNA derived from T cells, B-cell-depleted T cells, or PBMCs. The dataset comprised deeply sampled blood TCRbeta repertoires from subjects exposed to, actively infected with, or recovered from COVID-19. The samples were drawn from the first 160 participants of the ongoing ImmuneRACE study and from about 1,200 subjects provided by 6 global collaborators. The repertoires were made available in a free public database intended to serve as a resource for research on the immune response to SARS-CoV-2. Where available, HLA class I and class II types were obtained from metadata supplied by the sample provider rather than from assay-based typing. Nearly every sample came with metadata listing a de-identified subject ID, COVID-19 status, age in years and sex. What the authors observed across the whole study: The quantity of clinical and demographic metadata differed by source and by participant and was supplied without curation.

A note on this clone: Its target antigen remains unknown. Base qualities are not at hand, and no much larger clone is one base apart.

The immunoSEQ Assay, a bias-controlled multiplex PCR, was used to amplify TCRbeta CDR3 regions from genomic DNA. The authors processed their data as follows. The number of nucleated cells in each sample was estimated from the amplification of reference gene primers within the assay. Sequence reads were collapsed and filtered to measure the absolute abundance of every unique TCRbeta CDR3 rearrangement. For each sample, productive Simpson clonality was calculated as the square root of Simpson's diversity index across productive rearrangements. The source is immuneACCESS, and TCRdb retained only in-frame sequences with V and J called. Part of the clones is not carried over; for the studies checked, unresolved V genes explain less than half of this, and the remainder is unexplained. That table furnishes V, J and clone size, whereas the DNA furnished D and trimming. Across this sample there are some 250,000 clones, with 70% to 90% seen only once. The ten largest clones add up to 0.99% of the sample.

Samples from volunteer blood donors who had recovered from COVID-19 were contributed by a second Seattle source. The collaborating institutions used their own protocols to collect whole blood in K2EDTA tubes. Collaborator samples were shipped for TCRbeta analysis as frozen whole blood, isolated PBMCs, or DNA extracted from either sample type. CDR3 length: 12 amino acids, cysteine to phenylalanine. CDR3 DNA only is kept here, 36 bases in frame from base 1. V is pared back by 6 bases and J by 7 bases, with 12 bases lying between the germline termini. Based on the germline V gene (reference sequence), the CDR1 and CDR2 sequences are MNHNY and SVGAGI.

Here the chain combines TRBV6-6 and TRBJ1-2, with TRBD1 tentatively as D gene (5 bases match). This clonotype originated in a woman in her thirties or forties who had recovered from COVID-19. Sequencing was done on a sample of peripheral blood. The DNA is TGTGCCAGCAGCCCTCGGGGGGGTGGCTACACCTTC. Translation gives CASSPRGGGYTF.